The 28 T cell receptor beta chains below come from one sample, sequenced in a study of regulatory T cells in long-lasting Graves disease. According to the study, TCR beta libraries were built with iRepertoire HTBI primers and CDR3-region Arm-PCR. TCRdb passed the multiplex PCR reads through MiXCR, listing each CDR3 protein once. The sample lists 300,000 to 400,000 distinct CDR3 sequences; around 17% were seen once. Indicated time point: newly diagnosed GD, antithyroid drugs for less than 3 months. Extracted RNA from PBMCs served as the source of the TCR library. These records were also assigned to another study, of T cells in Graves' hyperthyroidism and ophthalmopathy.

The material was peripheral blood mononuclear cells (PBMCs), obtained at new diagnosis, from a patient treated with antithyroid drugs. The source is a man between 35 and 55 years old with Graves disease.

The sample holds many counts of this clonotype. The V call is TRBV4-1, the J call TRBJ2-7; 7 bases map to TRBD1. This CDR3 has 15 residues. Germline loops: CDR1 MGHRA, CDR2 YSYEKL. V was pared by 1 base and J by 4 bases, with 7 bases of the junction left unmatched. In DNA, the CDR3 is TGCGCCAGCAGCCAAGGGGGGTCGGGACAGTACGAGCAGTACTTC. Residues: CASSQGGSGQYEQYF.

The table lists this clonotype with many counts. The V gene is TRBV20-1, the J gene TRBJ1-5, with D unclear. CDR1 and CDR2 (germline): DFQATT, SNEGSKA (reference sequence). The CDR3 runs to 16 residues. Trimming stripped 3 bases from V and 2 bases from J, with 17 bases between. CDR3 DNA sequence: TGCAGTGCTAGTCCTCTGAGGGCCGGGCGCAATCAGCCCCAGCATTTT. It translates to CSASPLRAGRNQPQHF.

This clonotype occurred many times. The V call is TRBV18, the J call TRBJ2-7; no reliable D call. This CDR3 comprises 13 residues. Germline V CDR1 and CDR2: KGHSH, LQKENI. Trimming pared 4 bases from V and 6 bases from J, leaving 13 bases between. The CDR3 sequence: CASSLGGWVEQYF. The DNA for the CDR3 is TGTGCCAGCTCACTTGGCGGTTGGGTCGAGCAGTACTTC. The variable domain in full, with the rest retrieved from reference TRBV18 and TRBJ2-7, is NAGVMQNPRHLVRRRGQEARLRCSPMKGHSHVYWYRQLPEEGLKFMVYLQKENIIDESGMPKERFSAEFPKEGPSILRIQQVVRGDSAAYFCASSLGGWVEQYFGPGTRLTVT.

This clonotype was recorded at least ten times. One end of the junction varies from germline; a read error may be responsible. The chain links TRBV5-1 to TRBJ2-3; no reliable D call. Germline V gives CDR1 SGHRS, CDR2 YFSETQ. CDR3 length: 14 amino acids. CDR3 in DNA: TGTGCCAGCAGCTTCGGCGTTAGCACAGATACGCAGTATTTT. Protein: CASSFGVSTDTQYF.

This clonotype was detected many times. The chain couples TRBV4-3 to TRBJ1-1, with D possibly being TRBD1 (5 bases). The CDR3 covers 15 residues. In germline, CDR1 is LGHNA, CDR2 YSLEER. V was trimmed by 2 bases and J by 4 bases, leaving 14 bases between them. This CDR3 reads CASSQHGGTGTEAFF. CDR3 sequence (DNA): TGCGCCAGCAGCCAACATGGTGGGACGGGCACTGAAGCTTTCTTT.

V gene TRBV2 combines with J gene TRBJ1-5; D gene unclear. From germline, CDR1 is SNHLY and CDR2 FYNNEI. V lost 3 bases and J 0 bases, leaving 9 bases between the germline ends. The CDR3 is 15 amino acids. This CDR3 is CASSDRAYSNQPQHF. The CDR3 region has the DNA TGTGCCAGCAGTGATAGGGCTTATAGCAATCAGCCCCAGCATTTT.

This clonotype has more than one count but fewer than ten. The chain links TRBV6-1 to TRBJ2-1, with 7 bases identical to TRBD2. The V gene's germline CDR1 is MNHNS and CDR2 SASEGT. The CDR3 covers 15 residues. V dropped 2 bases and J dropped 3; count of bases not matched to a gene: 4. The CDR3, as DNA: TGTGCCAGCAGTGAACCCGGCGGGGGCTACAATGAGCAGTTCTTC. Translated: CASSEPGGGYNEQFF.

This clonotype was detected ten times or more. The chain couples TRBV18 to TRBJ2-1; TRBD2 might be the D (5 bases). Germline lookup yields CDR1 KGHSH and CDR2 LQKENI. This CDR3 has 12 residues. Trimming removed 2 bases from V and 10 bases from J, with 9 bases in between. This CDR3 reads CASSPSSVEQFF. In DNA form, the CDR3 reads TGTGCCAGCTCACCAAGTAGCGTCGAGCAGTTCTTC.

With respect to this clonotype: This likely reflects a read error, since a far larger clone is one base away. CDR3 sequence (DNA): TGTGCCAGCTCGCCCCAGGGGAATAGCGCCTACGAGCAGTTCTTC. Translating it yields CASSPQGNSAYEQFF. The V gene is TRBV18, the J gene TRBJ2-1; D might be TRBD1 (6 bases). CDR1 and CDR2 from the germline V gene are KGHSH and LQKENI. CDR3 length equals 15 residues. The germline V and J ends were trimmed by 6 bases and 10 bases, with 22 bases remaining between them.

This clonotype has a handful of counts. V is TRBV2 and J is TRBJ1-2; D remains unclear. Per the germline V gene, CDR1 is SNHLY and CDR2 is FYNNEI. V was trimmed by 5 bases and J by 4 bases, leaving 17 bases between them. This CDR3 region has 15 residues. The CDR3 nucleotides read TGTGCCAGCAGTTCCGTTATACTTGGAATCTATGGCTACACCTTC. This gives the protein CASSSVILGIYGYTF.

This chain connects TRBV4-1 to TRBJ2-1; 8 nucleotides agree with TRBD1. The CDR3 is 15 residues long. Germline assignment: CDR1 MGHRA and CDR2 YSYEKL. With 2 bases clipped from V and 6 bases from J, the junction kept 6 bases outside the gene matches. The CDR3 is CASSQPRDRSNEQFF. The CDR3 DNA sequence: TGCGCCAGCAGCCAACCCCGGGACAGGTCCAATGAGCAGTTCTTC.

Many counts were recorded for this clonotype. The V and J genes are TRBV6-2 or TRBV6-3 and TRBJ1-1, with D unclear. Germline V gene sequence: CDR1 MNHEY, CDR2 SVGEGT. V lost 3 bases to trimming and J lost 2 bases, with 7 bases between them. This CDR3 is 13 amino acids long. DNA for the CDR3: TGTGCCAGCAGTTATTTAGTCAACACTGAAGCTTTCTTT. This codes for CASSYLVNTEAFF.

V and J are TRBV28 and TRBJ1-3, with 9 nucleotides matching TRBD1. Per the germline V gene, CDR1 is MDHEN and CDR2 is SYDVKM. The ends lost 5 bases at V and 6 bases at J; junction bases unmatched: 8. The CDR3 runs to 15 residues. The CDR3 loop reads CASSGSDRGLNTIYF. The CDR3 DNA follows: TGTGCCAGCAGTGGCTCGGACAGGGGCCTAAACACCATATATTTT.

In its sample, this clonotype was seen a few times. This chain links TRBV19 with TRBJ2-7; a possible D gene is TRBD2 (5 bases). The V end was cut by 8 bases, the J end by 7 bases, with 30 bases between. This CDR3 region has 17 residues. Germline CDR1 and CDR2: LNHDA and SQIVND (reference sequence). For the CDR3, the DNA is TGTGCCAGTCAACCCACCGTCGGTAGACTACCTACGGGGGAGCAGTACTTC. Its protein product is CASQPTVGRLPTGEQYF.

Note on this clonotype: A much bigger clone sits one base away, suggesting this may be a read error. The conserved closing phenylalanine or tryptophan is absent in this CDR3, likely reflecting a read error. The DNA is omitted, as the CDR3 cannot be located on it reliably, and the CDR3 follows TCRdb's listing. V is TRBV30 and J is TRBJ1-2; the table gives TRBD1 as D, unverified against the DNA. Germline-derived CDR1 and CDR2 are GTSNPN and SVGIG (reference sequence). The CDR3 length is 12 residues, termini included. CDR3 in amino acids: CAWSVAGAGGTS.

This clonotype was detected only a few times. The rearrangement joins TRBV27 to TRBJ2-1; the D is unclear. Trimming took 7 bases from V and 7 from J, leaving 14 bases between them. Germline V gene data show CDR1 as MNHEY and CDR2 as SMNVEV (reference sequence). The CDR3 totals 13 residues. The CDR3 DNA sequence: TGTGCCAGCAAGGGCTCTCTCCGGAATGAGCAGTTCTTC. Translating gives CASKGSLRNEQFF.

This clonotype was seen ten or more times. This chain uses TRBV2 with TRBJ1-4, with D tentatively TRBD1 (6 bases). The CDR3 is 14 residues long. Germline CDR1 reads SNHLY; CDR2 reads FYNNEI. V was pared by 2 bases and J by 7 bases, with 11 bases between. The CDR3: CASSERGGGEKLFF. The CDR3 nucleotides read TGTGCCAGCAGTGAACGAGGGGGGGGTGAAAAACTGTTTTTT.

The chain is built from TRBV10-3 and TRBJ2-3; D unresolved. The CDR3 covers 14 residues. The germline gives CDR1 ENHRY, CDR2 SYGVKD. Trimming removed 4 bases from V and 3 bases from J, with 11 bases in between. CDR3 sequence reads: CAISAFWGTDTQYF. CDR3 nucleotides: TGTGCCATCAGTGCGTTTTGGGGTACAGATACGCAGTATTTT.

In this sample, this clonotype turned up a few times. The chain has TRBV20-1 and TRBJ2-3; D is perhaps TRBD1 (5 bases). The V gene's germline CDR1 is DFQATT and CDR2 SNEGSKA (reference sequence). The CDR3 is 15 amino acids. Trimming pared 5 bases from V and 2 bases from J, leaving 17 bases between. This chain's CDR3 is CSAPQDIYSTDTQYF. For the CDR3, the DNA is TGCAGTGCTCCGCAGGACATATACTCCACAGATACGCAGTATTTT.

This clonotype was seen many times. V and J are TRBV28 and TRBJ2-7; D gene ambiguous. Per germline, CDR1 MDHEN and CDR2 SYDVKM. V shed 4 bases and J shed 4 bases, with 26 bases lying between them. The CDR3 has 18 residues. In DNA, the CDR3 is TGTGCCAGCAGTTCACATTCGTCTACGGCACCGGCCCCATACGAGCAGTACTTC. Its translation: CASSSHSSTAPAPYEQYF.

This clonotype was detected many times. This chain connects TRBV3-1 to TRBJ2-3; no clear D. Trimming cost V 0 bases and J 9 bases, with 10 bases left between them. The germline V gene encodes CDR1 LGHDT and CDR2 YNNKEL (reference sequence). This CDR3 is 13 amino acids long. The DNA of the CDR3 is TGTGCCAGCAGCCAAGAGGTCTCCACAACGCAGTATTTT. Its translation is CASSQEVSTTQYF.

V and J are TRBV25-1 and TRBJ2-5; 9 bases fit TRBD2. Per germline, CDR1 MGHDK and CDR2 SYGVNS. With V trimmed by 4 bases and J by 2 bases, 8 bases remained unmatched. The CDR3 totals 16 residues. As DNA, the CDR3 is TGTGCCAGCAGTGCCTATAGCGGGAGAGAACAAGAGACCCAGTACTTC. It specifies CASSAYSGREQETQYF.

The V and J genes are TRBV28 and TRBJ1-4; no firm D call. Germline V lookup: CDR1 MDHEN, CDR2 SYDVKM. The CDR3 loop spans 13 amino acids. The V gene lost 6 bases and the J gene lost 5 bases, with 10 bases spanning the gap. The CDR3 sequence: CASRRQSNEKLFF. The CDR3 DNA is TGTGCCAGCAGACGCCAGTCCAATGAAAAACTGTTTTTT.

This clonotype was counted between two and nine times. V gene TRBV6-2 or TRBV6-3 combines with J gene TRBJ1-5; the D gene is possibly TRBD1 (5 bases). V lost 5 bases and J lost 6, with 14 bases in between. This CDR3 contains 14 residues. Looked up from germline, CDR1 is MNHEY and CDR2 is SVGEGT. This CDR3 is CASSNRAQGQPQHF. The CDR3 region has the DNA TGTGCCAGCAGTAACCGGGCCCAGGGTCAGCCCCAGCATTTT.

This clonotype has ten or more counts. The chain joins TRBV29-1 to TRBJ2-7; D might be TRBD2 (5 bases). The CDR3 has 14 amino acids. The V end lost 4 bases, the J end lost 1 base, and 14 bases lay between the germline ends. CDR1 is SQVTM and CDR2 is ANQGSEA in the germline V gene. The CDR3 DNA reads TGCAGCGTTGGGCTGAGGGTGGGTTCCTACGAGCAGTACTTC. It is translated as CSVGLRVGSYEQYF.

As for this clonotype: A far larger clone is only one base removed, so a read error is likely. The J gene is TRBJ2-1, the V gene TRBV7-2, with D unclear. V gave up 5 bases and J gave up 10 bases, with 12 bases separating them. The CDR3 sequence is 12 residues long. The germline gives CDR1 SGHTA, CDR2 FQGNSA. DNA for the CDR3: TGTGCCAGCAGCATTAGGCCTTACGAGCAGTTCTTC. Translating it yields CASSIRPYEQFF.

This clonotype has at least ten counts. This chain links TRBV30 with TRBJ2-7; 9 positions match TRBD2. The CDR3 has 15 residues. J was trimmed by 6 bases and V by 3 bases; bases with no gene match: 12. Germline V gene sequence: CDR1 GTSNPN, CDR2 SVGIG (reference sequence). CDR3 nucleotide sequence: TGTGCCTGGAGGGGCAAGAGGCGGGGGGGCCTCGAGCAGTACTTC. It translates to CAWRGKRRGGLEQYF.

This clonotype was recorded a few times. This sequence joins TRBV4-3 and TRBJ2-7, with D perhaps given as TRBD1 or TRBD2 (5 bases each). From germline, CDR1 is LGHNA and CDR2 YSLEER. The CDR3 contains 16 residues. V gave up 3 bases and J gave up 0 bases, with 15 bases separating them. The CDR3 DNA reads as TGCGCCAGCAGCCAGGATTTCCGGGACGGCTCCTACGAGCAGTACTTC. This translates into CASSQDFRDGSYEQYF.